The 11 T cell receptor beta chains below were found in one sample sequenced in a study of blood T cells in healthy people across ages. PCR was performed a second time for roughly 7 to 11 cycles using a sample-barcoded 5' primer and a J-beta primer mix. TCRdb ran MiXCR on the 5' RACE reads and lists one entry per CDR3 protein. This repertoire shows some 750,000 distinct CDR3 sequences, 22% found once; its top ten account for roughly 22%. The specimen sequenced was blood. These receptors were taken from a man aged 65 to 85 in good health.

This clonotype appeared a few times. DNA for the CDR3: TGTGCCAGCAGCCCGCTAAAACAGGGGATAGTTGGCTACACCTTC. Translation gives CASSPLKQGIVGYTF. The genes are TRBV7-2 and TRBJ1-2; 7 nucleotides line up with TRBD1. Germline CDR1 reads SGHTA; CDR2 reads FQGNSA. The CDR3 runs to 15 residues. J gave up 7 bases and V 5 bases, and 13 bases lay outside the gene matches.

CDR3 loop: CASSQGMRTEAFF. For the CDR3, the DNA is TGTGCCAGCTCCCAGGGAATGAGAACTGAAGCTTTCTTT. V is TRBV14 and J is TRBJ1-1; D may be TRBD1 (5 bases). Between the trimmed V and J ends, which lost 8 bases and 5 bases, there was a span of 15 bases. In germline, CDR1 is SGHDN, CDR2 FVKESK. The CDR3 has 13 amino acids.

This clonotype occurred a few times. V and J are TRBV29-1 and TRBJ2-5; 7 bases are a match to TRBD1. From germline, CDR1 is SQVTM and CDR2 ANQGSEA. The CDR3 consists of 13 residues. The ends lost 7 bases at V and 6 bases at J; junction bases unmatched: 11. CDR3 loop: CSAETGKTKTQYF. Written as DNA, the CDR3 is TGCAGCGCTGAGACAGGGAAGACGAAGACCCAGTACTTC.

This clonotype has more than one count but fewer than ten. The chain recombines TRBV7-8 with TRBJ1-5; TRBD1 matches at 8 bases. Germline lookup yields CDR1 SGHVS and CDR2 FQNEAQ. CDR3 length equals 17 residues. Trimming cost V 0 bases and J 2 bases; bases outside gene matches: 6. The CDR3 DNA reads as TGTGCCAGCAGCTTAGCAGGACAGGGTTTCGGCAATCAGCCCCAGCATTTT. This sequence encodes CASSLAGQGFGNQPQHF.

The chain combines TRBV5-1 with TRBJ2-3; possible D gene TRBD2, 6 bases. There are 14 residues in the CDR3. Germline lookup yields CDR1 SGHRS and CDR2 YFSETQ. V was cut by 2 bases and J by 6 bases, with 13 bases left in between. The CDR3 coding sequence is TGCGCCAGCAGCTTACCGGGGGAGGCGGATACGCAGTATTTT. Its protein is CASSLPGEADTQYF.

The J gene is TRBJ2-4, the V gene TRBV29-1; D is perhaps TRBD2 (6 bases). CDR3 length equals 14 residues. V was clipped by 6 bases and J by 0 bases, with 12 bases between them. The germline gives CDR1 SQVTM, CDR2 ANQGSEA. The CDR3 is CSVRLAAAKNIQYF. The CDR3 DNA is TGCAGCGTCCGTTTAGCGGCAGCCAAAAACATTCAGTACTTC.

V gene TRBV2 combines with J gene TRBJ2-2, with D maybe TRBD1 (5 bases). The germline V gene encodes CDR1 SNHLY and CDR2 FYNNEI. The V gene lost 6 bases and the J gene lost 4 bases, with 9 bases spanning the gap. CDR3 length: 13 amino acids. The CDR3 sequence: CASRAGPTGELFF. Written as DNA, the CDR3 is TGTGCCAGCAGGGCAGGGCCCACCGGGGAGCTGTTTTTT. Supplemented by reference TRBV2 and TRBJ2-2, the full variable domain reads EPEVTQTPSHQVTQMGQEVILRCVPISNHLYFYWYRQILGQKVEFLVSFYNNEISEKSEIFDDQFSVERPDGSNFTLKIRSTKLEDSAMYFCASRAGPTGELFFGEGSRLTVL.

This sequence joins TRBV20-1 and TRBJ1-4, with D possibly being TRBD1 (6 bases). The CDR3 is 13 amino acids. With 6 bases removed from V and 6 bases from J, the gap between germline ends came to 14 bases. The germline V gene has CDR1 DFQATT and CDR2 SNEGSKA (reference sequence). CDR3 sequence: CSAQQGGDEKLFF. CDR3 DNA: TGCAGTGCGCAACAGGGTGGCGATGAAAAACTGTTTTTT.

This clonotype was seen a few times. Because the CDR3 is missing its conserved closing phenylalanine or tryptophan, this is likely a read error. The CDR3 reads CASSPGIAGVSSYEQYL. CDR3 nucleotides: TGTGCCAGCTCACCAGGGATAGCGGGGGTCAGCTCCTACGAGCAGTACCTC. The chain uses TRBV18 and TRBJ2-7, with 9 bases matching TRBD2. The CDR3 extends over 17 amino acids. Trimming took 2 bases from V and 0 from J; bases not matched to a gene: 8. Germline CDR1 KGHSH, CDR2 LQKENI.

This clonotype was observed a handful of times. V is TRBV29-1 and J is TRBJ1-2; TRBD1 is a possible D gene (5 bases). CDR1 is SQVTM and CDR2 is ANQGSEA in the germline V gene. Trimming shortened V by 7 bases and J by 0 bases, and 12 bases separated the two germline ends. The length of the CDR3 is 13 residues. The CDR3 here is CSAGGGANYGYTF. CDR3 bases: TGCAGCGCTGGTGGGGGAGCTAACTATGGCTACACCTTC.

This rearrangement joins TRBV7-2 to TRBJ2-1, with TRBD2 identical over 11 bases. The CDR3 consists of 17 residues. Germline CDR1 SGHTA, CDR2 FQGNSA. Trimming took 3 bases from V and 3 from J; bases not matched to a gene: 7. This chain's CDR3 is CASSLVSGRASYNEQFF. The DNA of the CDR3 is TGTGCCAGCAGCTTGGTTAGCGGGAGGGCAAGCTACAATGAGCAGTTCTTC.